This T cell receptor beta chain was observed in a study of OX40 agonist ivuxolimab in advanced cancers. With respect to this clone: The antigen is not known.

Collection of blood occurred at baseline, at cycle 4 day 1, and at cycle 7 day 1. V lost 4 bases to trimming and J lost 4 bases; unmatched junction nucleotides: 4. This CDR3 has 14 residues. Germline V gene lookup returns CDR1 MGHDK and CDR2 SYGVNS. Study results and caveats: Averaged across samples, CD8+ T cells carried more expanded clones than CD4+ did. Doses of 0.1 to 3.0 mg/kg were accompanied by clonal expansion of CD4+ and CD8+ blood T cells by week 6.

TCRdb keeps only in-frame clones here, not all; method: immunoSEQ multiplex PCR. This table has tens of thousands of clones, 90% appearing once. The TCR comes from an adult with an advanced solid tumor such as melanoma, head and neck, liver or kidney cancer. The V gene is TRBV25-1, the J gene TRBJ2-5, with 9 bases matching TRBD1. The starting material was CD4+ or CD8+ T cells sorted from blood, obtained in a trial of the OX40 agonist ivuxolimab. The CDR3 protein is CASSGGTGLETQYF. CDR3 in DNA: TGTGCCAGCAGTGGAGGGACAGGGTTAGAGACCCAGTACTTC.